The sequence of this TCR beta chain was determined in a study of cytomegalovirus exposure and HLA in healthy donors. In the study overall: Around 180 million T cells yielded some 120 million unique TCR beta sequences in earlier analysis.

PCR used 60 Vbeta primers and 13 Jbeta primers. Data came from immunoSEQ multiplex PCR; TCRdb stores just in-frame clones and leaves some out. The table has under 200,000 clones, around 75% seen once; the top ten hold roughly 0.4%. Study results and caveats: Later examination showed HLA-associated TCR beta chains had greater clonal expansion than equally common others.

Details on this clone: Its target is not known.

Per germline, CDR1 MNHEY and CDR2 SMNVEV (reference sequence). V lost 8 bases and J 2 bases, leaving 9 bases between the germline ends. CDR3 length: 12 amino acids. The chain recombines TRBV27 with TRBJ1-2; possible D gene TRBD1, 6 bases. The TCR was taken from a male donor in good health and CMV-seropositive. The sequenced material came from PBMCs. In DNA, the CDR3 is TGTGCCAGCCGCACAGGGAACTATGGCTACACCTTC. Protein sequence: CASRTGNYGYTF.